This TCR beta chain was found in a study of technical replicates of blood from a handful of donors. TCRdb keeps only in-frame clones here, not all; method: immunoSEQ multiplex PCR. Of approximately 100,000 clones listed, roughly 95% are singletons. Trimming cost V 4 bases and J 6 bases, with 18 bases left between them. The CDR3 has 16 residues. Germline assignment: CDR1 SGHTA and CDR2 FQGTGA. Sequenced: T cells isolated from PBMCs. The V gene is TRBV7-3, the J gene TRBJ2-2, with D perhaps matching TRBD1 (6 bases). This sequence was found in a human donor in good health. The CDR3 loop is CASSYLQGSKAGELFF. CDR3 sequence (DNA): TGTGCCAGCAGCTACCTACAGGGCTCTAAAGCCGGGGAGCTGTTTTTT. Full variable domain (rest looked up from reference TRBV7-3 and TRBJ2-2): GAGVSQTPSNKVTEKGKYVELRCDPISGHTALYWYRQSLGQGPEFLIYFQGTGAADDSGLPNDRFFAVRPEGSVSTLKIQRTERGDSAVYLCASSYLQGSKAGELFFGEGSRLTVL.